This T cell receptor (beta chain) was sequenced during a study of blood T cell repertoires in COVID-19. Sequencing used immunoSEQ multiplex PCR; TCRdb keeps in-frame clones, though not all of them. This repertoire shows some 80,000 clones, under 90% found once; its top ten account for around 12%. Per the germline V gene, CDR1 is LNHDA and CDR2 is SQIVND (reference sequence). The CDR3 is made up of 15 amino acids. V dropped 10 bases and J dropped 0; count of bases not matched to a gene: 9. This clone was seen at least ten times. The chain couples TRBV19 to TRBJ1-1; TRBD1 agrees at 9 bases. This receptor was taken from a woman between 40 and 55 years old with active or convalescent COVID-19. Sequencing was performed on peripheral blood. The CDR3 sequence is CATRKQGALNTEAFF. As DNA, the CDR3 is TGTGCCACAAGAAAACAGGGGGCCCTGAACACTGAAGCTTTCTTT.